Below are 26 T cell receptor beta chains sequenced from a single sample in a study of blood T cell repertoires in COVID-19. Sequenced by immunoSEQ multiplex PCR; TCRdb stores in-frame clones only, minus some. Of over 250,000 clones listed, approximately 90% are singletons. Input material: peripheral blood. These receptors came from a woman between 35 and 50 years old who had recovered from COVID-19.

Concerning this clone: A read error may account for a junction end that differs from germline. The chain has TRBV11-2 and TRBJ1-2, with a tentative D call TRBD1 (5 bases). The CDR3 is 14 residues long. Germline CDR1 is SGHAT and CDR2 is FQNNGV. CDR3 nucleotides: TGCGCCACCTCCGTCAAGGGGCCGAACTATGGCTACACCTTC. Protein: CATSVKGPNYGYTF.

The V call is TRBV2, the J call TRBJ2-7; no firm D call. Per germline, CDR1 SNHLY and CDR2 FYNNEI. V was trimmed by 4 bases and J by 1 base, leaving 8 bases between them. The CDR3 sequence is 13 residues long. The CDR3 sequence: CASSAGWSYEQYV. CDR3 nucleotides: TGTGCCAGCAGTGCGGGTTGGTCCTACGAGCAGTACGTC.

This rearrangement joins TRBV2 to TRBJ2-1; D possibly corresponds to TRBD1 (6 bases). Germline V gene data show CDR1 as SNHLY and CDR2 as FYNNEI. V was cut by 7 bases and J by 8 bases, with 12 bases left in between. This CDR3 is built from 12 residues. In nucleotides, the CDR3 is TGTGCCAGCACAGCAAACAGGGATGAGCAGTTCTTC. Its translation: CASTANRDEQFF. The whole variable domain, remainder taken from reference TRBV2 and TRBJ2-1, is EPEVTQTPSHQVTQMGQEVILRCVPISNHLYFYWYRQILGQKVEFLVSFYNNEISEKSEIFDDQFSVERPDGSNFTLKIRSTKLEDSAMYFCASTANRDEQFFGPGTRLTVL.

J is TRBJ2-2 and V is TRBV7-2; a weak D match, TRBD1 (6 bases). This CDR3 has 14 amino acids. V was clipped by 4 bases and J by 7 bases, with 13 bases between them. CDR1 SGHTA and CDR2 FQGNSA come from the germline V gene. This CDR3 is CASSSTGPNGELFF. The CDR3 DNA follows: TGTGCCAGCAGCTCCACAGGGCCCAACGGGGAGCTGTTTTTT. Combining the CDR3 with reference TRBV7-2 and TRBJ2-2 gives the whole variable domain GAGVSQSPSNKVTEKGKDVELRCDPISGHTALYWYRQSLGQGLEFLIYFQGNSAPDKSGLPSDRFSAERTGGSVSTLTIQRTQQEDSAVYLCASSSTGPNGELFFGEGSRLTVL.

The V and J genes are TRBV29-1 and TRBJ2-1, with 8 positions matching TRBD2. The CDR3 is 12 residues long. From germline, CDR1 is SQVTM and CDR2 ANQGSEA. V dropped 4 bases and J dropped 9; count of bases not matched to a gene: 5. The chain's CDR3 is CSVAAAGGEQFF. CDR3 nucleotides: TGCAGCGTTGCGGCTGCGGGAGGTGAGCAGTTCTTC.

This sequence joins TRBV2 and TRBJ2-7; the match to TRBD1 covers 7 bases. From germline, CDR1 is SNHLY and CDR2 FYNNEI. After removal of 8 bases from V and 3 bases from J, the junction contained 4 bases not matched to a gene. The CDR3 covers 12 residues. The CDR3 reads CASQGTVYEQYF. The CDR3 DNA follows: TGTGCCAGCCAAGGGACAGTCTACGAGCAGTACTTC.

The chain combines TRBV19 with TRBJ2-2; tentatively, D is TRBD2 (7 bases). CDR1 and CDR2 from the germline V gene are LNHDA and SQIVND (reference sequence). The CDR3 sequence is 15 residues long. The germline V and J ends were trimmed by 3 bases and 4 bases, with 12 bases remaining between them. CDR3 DNA: TGTGCCAGTAGTATGGGGAGGGGGGGCACCGGGGAGCTGTTTTTT. This sequence encodes CASSMGRGGTGELFF.

The V and J genes are TRBV2 and TRBJ1-3; D gene ambiguous. V gave up 3 bases and J gave up 4 bases, with 10 bases separating them. The CDR3 length is 14 residues. Germline-derived CDR1 and CDR2 are SNHLY and FYNNEI. Here the CDR3 DNA reads TGTGCCAGCAGTGAGGGCAGTGCGGGAAACACCATATATTTT. This encodes CASSEGSAGNTIYF.

For the CDR3, the DNA is TGCGCCAGCAGCCAAGATGAGGGGTTGTTGGGACTAGCGGGAGTTCGCTACGAGCAGTACTTC. Protein: CASSQDEGLLGLAGVRYEQYF. The chain couples TRBV4-1 to TRBJ2-7; 14 positions match TRBD2. The V and J ends lost 0 bases and 3 bases, in that order; junction bases with no gene match: 16. The germline gives CDR1 MGHRA, CDR2 YSYEKL. CDR3 size: 21 residues.

The chain links TRBV7-6 to TRBJ1-5; D is unresolved. V was cut by 0 bases and J by 5 bases, with 26 bases left in between. The CDR3 sequence is 20 residues long. The germline V gene has CDR1 SGHVS and CDR2 FNYEAQ. This CDR3 reads CASSLAPPAGVNKRDQPQHF. For the CDR3, the DNA is TGTGCCAGCAGCTTAGCCCCCCCGGCTGGAGTTAATAAGAGGGATCAGCCCCAGCATTTT. Full variable domain (remainder filled in from reference TRBV7-6 and TRBJ1-5): GAGVSQSPRYKVTKRGQDVALRCDPISGHVSLYWYRQALGQGPEFLTYFNYEAQQDKSGLPNDRFSAERPEGSISTLTIQRTEQRDSAMYRCASSLAPPAGVNKRDQPQHFGDGTRLSIL.

A remark on this clone: In the same sample, other DNA sequences code for this CDR3. V usage is TRBV19 and J usage is TRBJ2-5, with TRBD1 as a possible D gene (5 bases). Germline V lookup: CDR1 LNHDA, CDR2 SQIVND (reference sequence). The V end lost 5 bases, the J end lost 5 bases, and 12 bases lay between the germline ends. The CDR3 extends over 13 amino acids. CDR3 sequence: CASSLGRAETQYF. CDR3 DNA sequence: TGTGCCAGTAGTCTGGGCAGGGCTGAGACCCAGTACTTC.

This clone appeared once. The chain uses TRBV27 and TRBJ2-2; unclear D gene. The germline V gene encodes CDR1 MNHEY and CDR2 SMNVEV (reference sequence). The CDR3 loop spans 14 amino acids. Trimming removed 0 bases at V and 6 bases at J, with 8 bases between. CDR3 residues: CASSLSGWSGELFF. As DNA, the CDR3 is TGTGCCAGCAGTTTATCTGGCTGGTCCGGGGAGCTGTTTTTT.

The V call is TRBV7-9, the J call TRBJ2-1; 7 positions agree with TRBD2. After removal of 5 bases from V and 10 bases from J, the junction contained 11 bases not matched to a gene. This CDR3 is built from 14 residues. Germline assignment: CDR1 SEHNR and CDR2 FQNEAQ (reference sequence). The CDR3 protein is CASSPGGTRGEQFF. The CDR3 nucleotides read TGTGCCAGCAGCCCGGGGGGAACCCGGGGGGAGCAGTTCTTC.

Only one count was recorded for this clone. The rearrangement joins TRBV30 to TRBJ1-2; 7 bases agree with TRBD1. J was trimmed by 2 bases and V by 5 bases; bases with no gene match: 5. The CDR3 contains 13 residues. Per the germline V gene, CDR1 is GTSNPN and CDR2 is SVGIG (reference sequence). DNA of the CDR3: TGTGCCTGGGGAACAGGGGACAACTATGGCTACACCTTC. Translating gives CAWGTGDNYGYTF.

This chain joins TRBV9 and TRBJ2-2, with TRBD1 identical over 9 bases. The CDR3 extends over 16 amino acids. Losses at the gene ends were 0 bases for V and 7 bases for J; bases not matched to a gene: 7. The germline CDR1 and CDR2 sequences are SGDLS and YYNGEE. The CDR3 sequence: CASSVVTGGLGGELFF. The CDR3 DNA reads as TGTGCCAGCAGCGTAGTGACAGGGGGTTTAGGCGGGGAGCTGTTTTTT. The complete variable domain, with remaining parts taken from reference TRBV9 and TRBJ2-2, reads DSGVTQTPKHLITATGQRVTLRCSPRSGDLSVYWYQQSLDQGLQFLIQYYNGEERAKGNILERFSAQQFPDLHSELNLSSLELGDSALYFCASSVVTGGLGGELFFGEGSRLTVL.

This chain connects TRBV7-2 to TRBJ1-1; 9 bases agree with TRBD1. After removal of 5 bases from V and 4 bases from J, the junction contained 8 bases not matched to a gene. The CDR3 is 15 amino acids. Germline V gives CDR1 SGHTA, CDR2 FQGNSA. CDR3: CASSRPPTGGTEAFF. The CDR3 nucleotides are TGTGCCAGCAGCAGGCCACCGACAGGGGGCACTGAAGCTTTCTTT.

The rearrangement joins TRBV7-2 to TRBJ1-6, with a weak D call TRBD1 (6 bases). The CDR3 extends over 15 amino acids. V lost 5 bases to trimming and J lost 14 bases, with 22 bases between them. In germline, CDR1 is SGHTA, CDR2 FQGNSA. CDR3 region: CASSLGRRGGSALHF. In DNA, the CDR3 is TGTGCCAGCAGCCTGGGGAGGAGGGGGGGATCGGCCCTCCACTTT.

This clone has more than one count but fewer than ten. At the DNA level, this CDR3 is encoded by other sequences in the same sample as well. The V gene is TRBV20-1, the J gene TRBJ1-2, with D unresolved. V shed 6 bases and J shed 8 bases, with 13 bases lying between them. This CDR3 contains 11 residues. The germline V gene encodes CDR1 DFQATT and CDR2 SNEGSKA (reference sequence). CDR3 loop: CSATDSGGYTF. The CDR3 DNA reads as TGCAGTGCCACAGACTCGGGAGGCTACACCTTC.

The rearrangement links TRBV4-3 to TRBJ1-2; D gene uncertain. Germline CDR1 and CDR2: LGHNA and YSLEER. V was clipped by 1 base and J by 2 bases, with 8 bases between them. This CDR3 is 14 amino acids long. The CDR3 spells CASSQVAVNYGYTF. In nucleotides, the CDR3 is TGCGCCAGCAGCCAAGTGGCAGTCAACTATGGCTACACCTTC.

The rearrangement uses TRBV10-3 and TRBJ2-1, with 12 positions matching TRBD2. With 6 bases clipped from V and 0 bases from J, the junction kept 12 bases outside the gene matches. The germline V gene encodes CDR1 ENHRY and CDR2 SYGVKD. The CDR3 totals 19 residues. This chain's CDR3 is CAIRARLAGDPSSYNEQFF. CDR3 nucleotides: TGTGCCATCAGAGCCCGACTAGCGGGGGACCCGAGCTCCTACAATGAGCAGTTCTTC.

The rearrangement joins TRBV4-1 to TRBJ1-5; 7 bases are a match to TRBD1. Germline CDR1 is MGHRA and CDR2 is YSYEKL. The CDR3 has 17 residues. The ends lost 0 bases at V and 3 bases at J; junction bases unmatched: 8. The CDR3 spells CASSQDEGAAFNQPQHF. The CDR3 DNA follows: TGCGCCAGCAGCCAAGATGAGGGGGCAGCGTTCAATCAGCCCCAGCATTTT.

This clone was picked up one time. The chain joins TRBV2 to TRBJ2-2; the match to TRBD1 covers 9 bases. This CDR3 comprises 16 residues. CDR1 is SNHLY, CDR2 FYNNEI, per germline. Germline trimming cut 4 bases from V and 3 bases from J; bases unmatched to any gene: 6. CDR3 amino acids: CASSVGGQGYTGELFF. CDR3 nucleotides: TGTGCCAGCAGTGTGGGGGGACAGGGATACACCGGGGAGCTGTTTTTT.

V is TRBV6-2 or TRBV6-3 and J is TRBJ1-5; a possible D gene is TRBD1 (6 bases). V lost 2 bases and J 6 bases, leaving 11 bases between the germline ends. There are 14 residues in the CDR3. Germline CDR1 is MNHEY and CDR2 is SVGEGT. CDR3 nucleotide sequence: TGTGCCAGCAGTTACCAGACAGGTCGTCAGCCCCAGCATTTT. Its protein product is CASSYQTGRQPQHF.

The chain combines TRBV5-4 with TRBJ2-3; a weak D match, TRBD2 (6 bases). The germline V gene encodes CDR1 SGHNT and CDR2 YYREEE (reference sequence). CDR3 size: 16 residues. The V and J ends lost 0 bases and 1 base respectively, with 12 bases between them. The CDR3 DNA reads TGTGCCAGCAGCTTGGTCGGGGGTGGGGGCACAGATACGCAGTATTTT. Protein sequence: CASSLVGGGGTDTQYF.

The V gene is TRBV11-3, the J gene TRBJ1-1; TRBD1 matches 8 bases. CDR3 length: 16 residues. Germline CDR1 reads SGHNT; CDR2 reads YENEEA. The V gene end was trimmed by 1 base and the J gene end by 5 bases; junction bases not matched to a gene: 9. CDR3 nucleotide sequence: TGTGCCAGCAGCTTAGGGGCCGGGACAGGTGGGACTGAAGCTTTCTTT. Translating it yields CASSLGAGTGGTEAFF.

The CDR3 protein is CASTYTGGNSYNEQFF. CDR3 coding DNA: TGTGCCAGTACCTACACAGGGGGAAATTCCTACAATGAGCAGTTCTTC. The chain recombines TRBV19 with TRBJ2-1; 8 bases fit TRBD1. The CDR3 contains 16 residues. The V gene's germline CDR1 is LNHDA and CDR2 SQIVND (reference sequence). Trimming cost V 7 bases and J 1 base; bases outside gene matches: 9.